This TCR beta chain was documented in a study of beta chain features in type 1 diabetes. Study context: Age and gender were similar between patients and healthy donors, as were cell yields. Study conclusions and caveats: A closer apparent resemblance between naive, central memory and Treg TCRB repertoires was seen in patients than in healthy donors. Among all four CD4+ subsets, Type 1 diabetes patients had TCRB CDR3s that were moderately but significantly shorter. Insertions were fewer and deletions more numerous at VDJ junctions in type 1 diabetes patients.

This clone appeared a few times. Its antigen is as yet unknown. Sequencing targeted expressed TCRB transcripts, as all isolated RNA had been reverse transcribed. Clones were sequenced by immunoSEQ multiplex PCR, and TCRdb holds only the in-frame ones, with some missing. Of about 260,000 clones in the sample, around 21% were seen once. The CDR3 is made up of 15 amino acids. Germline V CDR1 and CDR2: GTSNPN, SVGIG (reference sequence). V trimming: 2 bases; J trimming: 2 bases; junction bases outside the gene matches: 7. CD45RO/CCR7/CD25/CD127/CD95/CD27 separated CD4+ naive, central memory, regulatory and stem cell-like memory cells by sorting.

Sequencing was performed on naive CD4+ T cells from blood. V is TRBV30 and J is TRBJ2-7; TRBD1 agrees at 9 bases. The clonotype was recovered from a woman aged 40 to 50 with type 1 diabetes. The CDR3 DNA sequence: TGTGCCTGGAGTATCCAAGGGACAGGGACCTACGAGCAGTACTTC. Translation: CAWSIQGTGTYEQYF.